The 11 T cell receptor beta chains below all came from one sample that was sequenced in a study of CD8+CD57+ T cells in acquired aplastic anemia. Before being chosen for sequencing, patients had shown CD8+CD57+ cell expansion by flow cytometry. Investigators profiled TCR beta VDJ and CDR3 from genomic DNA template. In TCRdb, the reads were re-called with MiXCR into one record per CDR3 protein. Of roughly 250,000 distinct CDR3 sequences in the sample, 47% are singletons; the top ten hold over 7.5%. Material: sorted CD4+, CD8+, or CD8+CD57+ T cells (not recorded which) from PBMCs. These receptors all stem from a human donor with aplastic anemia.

As DNA, the CDR3 is TGTGCCAGCTCCGAGGGGGTAGGGCGGGCCTACGAGCAGTACTTC. Protein: CASSEGVGRAYEQYF. The rearrangement links TRBV27 to TRBJ2-7, with D possibly being TRBD1 (6 bases). CDR1 is MNHEY, CDR2 SMNVEV, per germline (reference sequence). The V and J ends lost 8 bases and 2 bases respectively, with 19 bases between them. This CDR3 contains 15 residues.

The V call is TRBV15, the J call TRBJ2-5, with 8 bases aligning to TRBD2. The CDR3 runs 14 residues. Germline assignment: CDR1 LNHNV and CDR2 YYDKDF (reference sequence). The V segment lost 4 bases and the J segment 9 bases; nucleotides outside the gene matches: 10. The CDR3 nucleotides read TGTGCCACCAGCACACGTCTAGCGGGCAAGGCCCAGTACTTC. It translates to CATSTRLAGKAQYF. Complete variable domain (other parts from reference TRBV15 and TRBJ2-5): DAMVIQNPRYQVTQFGKPVTLSCSQTLNHNVMYWYQQKSSQAPKLLFHYYDKDFNNEADTPDNFQSRRPNTSFCFLDIRSPGLGDTAMYLCATSTRLAGKAQYFGPGTRLLVL.

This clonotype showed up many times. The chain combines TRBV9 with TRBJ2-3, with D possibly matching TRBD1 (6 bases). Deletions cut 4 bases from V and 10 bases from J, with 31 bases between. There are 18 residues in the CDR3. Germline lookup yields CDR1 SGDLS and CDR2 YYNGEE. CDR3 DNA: TGTGCCAGCAGCCTTAGTAGTGGTGCAGGGGTTAGTTATGACGCGCAGTATTTT. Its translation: CASSLSSGAGVSYDAQYF.

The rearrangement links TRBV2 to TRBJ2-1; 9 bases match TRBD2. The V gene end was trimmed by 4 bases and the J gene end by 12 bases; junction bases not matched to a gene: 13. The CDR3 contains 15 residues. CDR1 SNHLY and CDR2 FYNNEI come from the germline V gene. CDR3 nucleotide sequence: TGTGCCAGCAGTGGTAGCGGGAGAGAAACAGATACGCAGTTCTTC. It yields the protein CASSGSGRETDTQFF.

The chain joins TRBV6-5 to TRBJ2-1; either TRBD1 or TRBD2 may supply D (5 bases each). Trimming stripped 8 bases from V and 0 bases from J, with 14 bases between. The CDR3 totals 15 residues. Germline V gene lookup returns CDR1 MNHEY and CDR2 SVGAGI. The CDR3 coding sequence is TGTGCCAGCCGACCTGGGGACCCCTCCTACAATGAGCAGTTCTTC. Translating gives CASRPGDPSYNEQFF.

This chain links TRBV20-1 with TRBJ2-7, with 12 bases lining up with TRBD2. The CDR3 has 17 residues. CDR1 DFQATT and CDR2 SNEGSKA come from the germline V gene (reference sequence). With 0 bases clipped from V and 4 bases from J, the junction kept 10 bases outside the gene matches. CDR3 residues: CSARDIASGRERYEQYF. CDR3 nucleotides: TGCAGTGCTAGAGATATTGCTAGCGGGAGGGAGAGGTACGAGCAGTACTTC.

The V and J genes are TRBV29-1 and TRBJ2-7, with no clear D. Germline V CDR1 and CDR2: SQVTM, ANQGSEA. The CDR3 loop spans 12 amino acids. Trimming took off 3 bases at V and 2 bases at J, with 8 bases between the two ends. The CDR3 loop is CSVERSPYEQYF. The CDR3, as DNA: TGCAGCGTTGAGCGGAGCCCCTACGAGCAGTACTTC.

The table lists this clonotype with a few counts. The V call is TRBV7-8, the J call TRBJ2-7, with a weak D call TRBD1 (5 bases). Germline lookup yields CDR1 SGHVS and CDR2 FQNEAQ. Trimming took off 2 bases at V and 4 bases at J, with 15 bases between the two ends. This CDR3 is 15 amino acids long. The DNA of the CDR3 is TGTGCCAGCAGCTTACAAGGGGTCTATGAGTACGAGCAGTACTTC. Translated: CASSLQGVYEYEQYF.

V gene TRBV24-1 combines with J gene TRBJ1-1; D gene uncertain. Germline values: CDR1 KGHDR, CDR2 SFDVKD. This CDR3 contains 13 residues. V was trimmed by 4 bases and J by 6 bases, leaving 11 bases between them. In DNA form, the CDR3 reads TGTGCCACCAGTGACCCCAGGAGCGCTGAAGCTTTCTTT. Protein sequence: CATSDPRSAEAFF.

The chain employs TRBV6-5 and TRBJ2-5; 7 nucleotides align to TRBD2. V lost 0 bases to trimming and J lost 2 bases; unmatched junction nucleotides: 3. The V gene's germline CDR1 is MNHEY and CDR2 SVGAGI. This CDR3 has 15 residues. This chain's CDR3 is CASSYSAGAQETQYF. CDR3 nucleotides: TGTGCCAGCAGTTACTCCGCGGGAGCTCAAGAGACCCAGTACTTC.

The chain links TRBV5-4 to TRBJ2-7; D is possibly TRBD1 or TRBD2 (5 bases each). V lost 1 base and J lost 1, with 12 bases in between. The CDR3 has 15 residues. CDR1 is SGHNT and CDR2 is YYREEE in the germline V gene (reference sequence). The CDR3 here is CASSLFLGESYEQYF. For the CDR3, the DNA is TGTGCCAGCAGCTTGTTCCTGGGGGAATCCTACGAGCAGTACTTC.